The sequence of this T cell receptor beta chain was determined in a study of early T cells in non-severe SARS-CoV-2 infection listed by TCRdb under 2021. Background on the whole study: Because TCR sequencing relied on bulk RNA taken from unsorted whole blood, pairing of alpha and beta chains was not possible.

Set within a cohort of healthcare workers in London, UK, this nested case-control study involved weekly PCR testing of nasopharyngeal swabs along with blood sampling. Between 23 and 31 March 2020, the week of the UK lockdown, healthcare workers were enrolled and then followed up weekly for as long as 16 weeks. This clonotype was recorded many times. Its antigen specificity is not known. It has no much larger one-base neighbor in the sample; base qualities were not kept. Paper-wide results and their limitations: VDJdb matching was skewed toward anti-spike CD8 responses and likely underestimated virus-specific expansions, missing private and CD4 specificities.

Library method: 5' RACE. Sequencer: NextSeq 500. The TCR library protocol attached unique molecular identifiers to individual cDNA molecules to correct for sequencing error and PCR bias. Both TCR alpha and beta chains were sequenced, and tight co-correlation was observed between alpha and beta sequence abundances in each sample. As for the original processing: Decombinator V4 was used to annotate the V gene, J gene and CDR3 of the TCR sequences. Expanded TCRs were defined as changing significantly between any two time points under a Poisson model with p below 0.0001. Abundances of TCRs were expressed as counts per million after normalisation to the total number of TCRs sequenced in each sample. MAIT TCRs were defined by TRAV1-2 paired with TRAJ12, TRAJ20 or TRAJ33, and iNKT TCRs by TRAV10 paired with TRAJ18. VDJdb, accessed on 1 November 2021, was searched for TCRs annotated for CMV, EBV and SARS-CoV-2, and TCRs annotated for more than one antigen were excluded. TCRdb trimmed the raw reads at Q25, called clones with MiXCR and kept productive beta chains. Entries are consolidated by CDR3 protein sequence, retaining the most common genes and DNA. TCRdb, rather than the study authors, made the V and J calls. The table for this sample lists approximately 63,000 distinct CDR3 sequences; 5.9% of them were counted only once. Less than 3.5% of the sample is in the top ten clones.

At the junction V is shortened by 1 base and J by 4 bases, with 5 bases in between. The CDR1 and CDR2 encoded by the germline V gene are SQVTM and ANQGSEA. Taken from cysteine to phenylalanine, the CDR3 has 12 residues. The DNA shown is the 36-base CDR3, in frame from base 1. The material was whole blood, obtained at baseline. The rearrangement joined TRBV29-1 to TRBJ2-1; the D segment cannot be called with confidence. The receptor comes from an adult who was a healthcare worker with PCR-confirmed SARS-CoV-2 infection or an uninfected control (not recorded which). The nucleotide sequence reads TGCAGCGTTGAAGGTCGGTACAATGAGCAGTTCTTC. Its protein product is CSVEGRYNEQFF.